The present entry profiles one TCR beta chain with its context. The antigen is unknown. The germline V gene encodes CDR1 SGHRS and CDR2 YFSETQ. The germline V and J ends were trimmed by 1 base and 0 bases, with 11 bases remaining between them. The CDR3 length is 16 residues. Data came from immunoSEQ multiplex PCR; TCRdb stores just in-frame clones and leaves some out. Among roughly 400,000 clones listed, 89% were seen once. Treatment defined: around 19 received Ad26.COV2.S at low or high dose, single or two shots; roughly five received placebo; per-sample allocation not given. Samples came from day 63 after the first vaccine or placebo injection. The sample comes from a study of Ad26.COV2.S vaccination and SARS-CoV-2 variants. General study findings and limits: Measurement of non-spike TCR breadth gave similar results in vaccine and placebo recipients.

The V gene is TRBV5-1, the J gene TRBJ1-3; D remains unclear. The sample here was peripheral blood, taken in a trial of Ad26.COV2.S vaccine versus placebo. The TCR comes from a person aged 18-65 years who received the Ad26.COV2.S COVID-19 vaccine or a placebo. CDR3 loop: CASSLNPGISGNTIYF. The CDR3 region has the DNA TGCGCCAGCAGCTTGAATCCCGGCATCTCTGGAAACACCATATATTTT.